This TCR beta chain was recorded in a study of shared clonotypes between healthy human individuals (dated by TCRdb to about 2020). At the level of the whole study: Three men and two women, aged 18 to 49 years, made up the cohort. Different laboratories and diverse techniques were used to prepare libraries and sequence TCR repertoires, to increase sequencing depth and limit assay-specific biases. Per donor, leukapheresis produced somewhere between about 0.85 and 9.5 billion PBMCs. The study deeply sequenced blood TCR repertoires of five healthy adults to estimate repertoire size and the extent of clonotype sharing between individuals. Per donor, three plates each were used for CD4 naive and CD4 memory, two for CD8 naive, and one for CD8 memory.

Details on this clone: Its antigen remains undetermined. No base-level quality is on record; no much larger clone is a single base apart.

Using the deep immunoSEQ assay, multiplex PCR amplified TCR CDR3 regions from genomic DNA. For each cell subset, the extracted genomic DNA was distributed evenly across all wells of several immunoSEQ 96-well plates, and each plate served as one replicate. For sorted subsets, approximately 210 ng genomic DNA, equal to approximately 30,000 T cell genomes, was loaded into each replicate PCR. Purified libraries were measured with a Qubit 3.0 fluorometer, size-checked on a Bioanalyzer 2100, and measured again with the KAPA Library Quantification kit. A separate single-read 150-cycle Illumina NextSeq 550 flow cell was used to sequence each immunoSEQ 96-well plate. The published analysis was carried out like this. Because the immunoSEQ output held only junctional sequences and lacked quality scores, the filtering could not match the filtering applied to full-length reads. Sequences were annotated with PyIR, a Python wrapper for IgBLAST v1.9, using IMGT germline references to assign V/J genes and CDR3. Reads were removed for weak V/J assignments (E-value above 1e-6), missing CDR3, stop codons, out-of-frame junctions, or ambiguous translated residues. V3J clonotypes were defined by identical inferred V gene, J gene, and CDR3 amino acid sequence. Percentage overlap between repertoires was calculated by dividing the number of shared unique clonotypes by the size of the smaller repertoire. Richness of each repertoire was evaluated using RTK rarefaction, the Chao1 estimator, and Recon v2.1 estimates of unobserved clonotypes. Generation probabilities for all TCRbeta clonotypes obtained by the gDNA method from a few donors were computed using OLGA. The table comes from immuneACCESS by way of TCRdb, which keeps in-frame sequences with V and J called. Part of the clones is missing from these tables; in studies checked, under half for an unresolved V gene and the rest for unknown reasons. V and J calls and clone size are those listed in that table; D and trimming were worked out from the DNA. Present in this sample are hundreds of thousands of clones, about 74% of which were seen just once. The leading ten clones occupy less than 2% of the sample.

Donors were healthy HIV-negative adults with no recently reported acute infections or vaccinations. All donors were Caucasian adults living in Nashville, Tennessee, USA. CD4+ T cells were enriched by magnetic negative selection; naive cells were then positively selected on CD45RA, and the negative fraction formed the memory subset. After blood collection by leukapheresis, PBMCs were isolated using Ficoll-Histopaque density gradient centrifugation and then cryopreserved in the vapor phase of liquid nitrogen. Analytical flow cytometry was used to check the purity and quantity of each magnetically sorted T cell population. Each sorted fraction had its genomic DNA isolated and then quantified by UV absorbance on a Nanodrop 2000c. What the research found in general, with its limitations: Sampling was restricted to blood, and TCR repertoires in tissue are likely to differ from TCR repertoires in blood. About 5% of naive CD4, 3.5% of naive CD8, 2.3% of memory CD4, and 0.35% to 0.4% of memory CD8 clonotypes were shared across several donors. Compared with non-shared clonotypes, clonotypes shared by all four sorted-subset donors had higher generation probabilities. The small number of donors limited the genetic and exposure-history diversity represented. Rarefaction of sorted-subset datasets indicated incomplete sequencing despite the large sequencing depth. Pairwise subsampling indicated that sequencing depth was expected to affect the degree of clonotype sharing among donors. Estimated clonotype richness was generally larger for naive than for memory subsets.

Its CDR3 holds 17 amino acids, cysteine through phenylalanine. Here the CDR3 DNA is all that survives: 51 bases in frame from base 1. Trimming costs V 0 bases and J 3 bases, and their ends lie 16 bases apart. CDR1 and CDR2 are drawn from the germline V gene: SGHTS, YDEGEE. Sample: memory CD4+ T cells sorted from blood. The cell subset or site tag for this specimen amounts to: CD45RA-negative fraction. This receptor was obtained from a woman in her 30s in good health. Recombination joined TRBV5-8 with TRBJ1-5; the D segment could be TRBD1, given 5 matching bases. For the CDR3, the sequence is CASSLVVAGPHNQPQHF. In nucleotides, the sequence is TGTGCCAGCAGCTTGGTTGTGGCGGGGCCGCACAATCAGCCCCAGCATTTT.